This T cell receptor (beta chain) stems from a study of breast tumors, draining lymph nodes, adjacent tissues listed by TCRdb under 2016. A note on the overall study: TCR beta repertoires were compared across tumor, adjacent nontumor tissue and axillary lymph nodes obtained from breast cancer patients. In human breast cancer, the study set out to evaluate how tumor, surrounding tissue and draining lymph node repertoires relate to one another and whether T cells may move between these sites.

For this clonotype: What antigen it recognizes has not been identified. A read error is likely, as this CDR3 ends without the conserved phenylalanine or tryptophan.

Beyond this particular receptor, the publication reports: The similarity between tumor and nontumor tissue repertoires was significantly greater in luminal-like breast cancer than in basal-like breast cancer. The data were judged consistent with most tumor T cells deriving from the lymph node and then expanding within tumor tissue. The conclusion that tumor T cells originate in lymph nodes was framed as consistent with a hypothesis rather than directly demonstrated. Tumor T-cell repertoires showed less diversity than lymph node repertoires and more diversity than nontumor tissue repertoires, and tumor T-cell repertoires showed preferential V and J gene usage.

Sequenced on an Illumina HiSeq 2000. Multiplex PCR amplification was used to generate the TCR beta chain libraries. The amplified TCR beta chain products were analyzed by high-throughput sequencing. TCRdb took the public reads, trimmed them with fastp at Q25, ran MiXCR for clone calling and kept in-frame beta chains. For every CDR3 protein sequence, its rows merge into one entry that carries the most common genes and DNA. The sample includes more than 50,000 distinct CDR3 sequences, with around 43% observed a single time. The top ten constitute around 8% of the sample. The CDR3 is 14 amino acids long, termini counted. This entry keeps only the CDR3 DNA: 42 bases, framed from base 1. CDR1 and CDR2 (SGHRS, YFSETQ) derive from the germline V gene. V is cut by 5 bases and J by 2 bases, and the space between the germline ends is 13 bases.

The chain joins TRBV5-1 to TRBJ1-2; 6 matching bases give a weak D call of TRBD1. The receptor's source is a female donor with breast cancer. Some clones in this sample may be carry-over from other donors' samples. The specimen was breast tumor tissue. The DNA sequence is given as TGCGCCAGCAGTGGGAAAGGGGGGAACTATGGCTACACCATC. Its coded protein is CASSGKGGNYGYTI.